These 22 T cell receptor beta chains were sequenced from one sample in a study of cytomegalovirus exposure and HLA in healthy donors. It was with 60 Vbeta and 13 Jbeta primers that the PCR ran. This table comes from immunoSEQ multiplex PCR, and its TCRdb copy is limited to in-frame clones, with some not included. In the table there are over 100,000 clones, approximately 87% of which are singletons. Sequenced sample: PBMCs. These receptors all stem from a man in his forties in good health and CMV-seronegative.

A single count supports this clone. The J gene is TRBJ1-6, the V gene TRBV14, with 9 nucleotides matching TRBD1. Germline assignment: CDR1 SGHDN and CDR2 FVKESK. Unmatched junction bases numbered 9, after V lost 3 bases and J lost 6 bases. The CDR3 contains 17 residues. The CDR3 is CASSQFPGQGFNSPLHF. The CDR3 region has the DNA TGTGCCAGCAGCCAGTTTCCGGGACAGGGATTTAATTCACCCCTCCACTTT. Full variable domain (outside the CDR3, taken from reference TRBV14 and TRBJ1-6): EAGVTQFPSHSVIEKGQTVTLRCDPISGHDNLYWYRRVMGKEIKFLLHFVKESKQDESGMPNNRFLAERTGGTYSTLKVQPAELEDSGVYFCASSQFPGQGFNSPLHFGNGTRLTVT.

This clone was observed once. A read error may produce the germline difference seen at one junction end. J is TRBJ1-4 and V is TRBV7-9; D is unclear. The CDR3 is 14 residues long. The germline V gene encodes CDR1 SEHNR and CDR2 FQNEAQ (reference sequence). The CDR3: CSSSQSPAGEKLFF. The DNA for the CDR3 is TGTTCCAGCAGTCAGTCTCCGGCCGGGGAAAAACTGTTTTTT.

In its sample, this clone was seen a few times. This chain links TRBV5-4 with TRBJ2-1; the D is unclear. CDR3 length: 18 residues. The V end was cut by 0 bases, the J end by 4 bases, with 20 bases between. The germline CDR1 and CDR2 sequences are SGHNT and YYREEE (reference sequence). CDR3 nucleotide sequence: TGTGCCAGCAGCTTGGCCGCGACATTCTCATCTATTTACAATGAGCAGTTCTTC. It translates to CASSLAATFSSIYNEQFF.

The V call is TRBV11-1, the J call TRBJ2-3; TRBD2 matches 9 bases. V lost 2 bases and J lost 10; bases outside the gene matches: 7. Germline V gives CDR1 SGHAT, CDR2 FQDESV (reference sequence). The length of the CDR3 is 14 residues. In nucleotides, the CDR3 is TGTGCCAGCAGCTTAATGGGTAGCGGGGGTGCGCAGTATTTT. Residues: CASSLMGSGGAQYF.

The J gene is TRBJ1-4, the V gene TRBV7-9; 7 bases are shared with TRBD1. Trimming took 0 bases from V and 8 from J; bases not matched to a gene: 3. Per germline, CDR1 SEHNR and CDR2 FQNEAQ (reference sequence). There are 14 residues in the CDR3. The CDR3 is CASSLAQGNEKLFF. The CDR3 DNA follows: TGTGCCAGCAGCTTAGCACAGGGGAACGAAAAACTGTTTTTT.

The chain has TRBV4-3 and TRBJ2-3; 10 nucleotides agree with TRBD2. CDR3 length equals 16 residues. V shed 2 bases, J shed 4 bases, and the junction held 6 bases outside the gene matches. Per the germline V gene, CDR1 is LGHNA and CDR2 is YSLEER. This chain's CDR3 is CASSQPSGGESDTQYF. In DNA, the CDR3 is TGCGCCAGCAGCCAACCAAGCGGGGGGGAATCAGATACGCAGTATTTT.

This clone was counted once. The chain employs TRBV7-2 and TRBJ2-5; D is possibly TRBD2 (6 bases). CDR1 and CDR2 (germline): SGHTA, FQGNSA. CDR3 length: 15 residues. V lost 2 bases and J lost 4, with 14 bases in between. CDR3 region: CASSLNRQGGETQYF. Written as DNA, the CDR3 is TGTGCCAGCAGCTTAAATCGGCAGGGAGGAGAGACCCAGTACTTC.

This clone showed up just once. The rearrangement links TRBV19 to TRBJ1-5; D remains ambiguous. The CDR3 consists of 15 residues. Trimming stripped 4 bases from V and 1 base from J, with 11 bases between. The germline gives CDR1 LNHDA, CDR2 SQIVND (reference sequence). Here the CDR3 DNA reads TGTGCCAGTAGTAGGGCCGGATCGAGCAATCAGCCCCAGCATTTT. Amino acids: CASSRAGSSNQPQHF.

The table lists this clone with a count of one. The V call is TRBV9, the J call TRBJ2-5; 10 nucleotides line up with TRBD2. This CDR3 contains 17 residues. Germline trimming cut 0 bases from V and 1 base from J; bases unmatched to any gene: 6. Germline values: CDR1 SGDLS, CDR2 YYNGEE. CDR3 protein: CASSVEASGGFQETQYF. In DNA, the CDR3 is TGTGCCAGCAGCGTAGAGGCTAGCGGGGGATTCCAAGAGACCCAGTACTTC.

The CDR3 protein is CSVEVTGTVYGYTF. The DNA for the CDR3 is TGCAGCGTTGAAGTTACCGGGACAGTATATGGCTACACCTTC. The V call is TRBV29-1, the J call TRBJ1-2; TRBD1 agrees at 7 bases. The CDR3 sequence is 14 residues long. V gave up 1 base and J gave up 5 bases; unmatched junction bases: 7. Germline CDR1 SQVTM, CDR2 ANQGSEA.

This clone occurred once. Compared with germline, one end of the junction differs, possibly owing to a read error. This chain joins TRBV7-2 and TRBJ1-1; D gene ambiguous. Germline-derived CDR1 and CDR2 are SGHTA and FQGNSA. This CDR3 contains 14 residues. In DNA form, the CDR3 reads TGTGCCGGCAGCTCCACCGGGAGCTACACTGAAGCTTTCTTT. As protein: CAGSSTGSYTEAFF.

Here the CDR3 reads CASSLANLAVYNEQFF. The DNA of the CDR3 is TGCGCCAGCAGCTTGGCAAACCTAGCGGTGTACAATGAGCAGTTCTTC. This chain connects TRBV5-1 to TRBJ2-1; 7 nucleotides agree with TRBD2. V shed 0 bases and J 4 bases; nucleotides not matched to a gene: 7. Germline lookup yields CDR1 SGHRS and CDR2 YFSETQ. The length of the CDR3 is 16 residues.

This sequence joins TRBV7-9 and TRBJ1-3; D call uncertain. V was cut by 10 bases and J by 4 bases, with 11 bases left in between. Per the germline V gene, CDR1 is SEHNR and CDR2 is FQNEAQ (reference sequence). The CDR3 length is 12 residues. The CDR3 region is CATLGHGNTIYF. As DNA, the CDR3 is TGTGCCACCCTGGGCCACGGAAACACCATATATTTT.

This clone was seen only once. This chain uses TRBV2 with TRBJ2-3; D is unclear. Germline V gives CDR1 SNHLY, CDR2 FYNNEI. V lost 6 bases, J lost 3 bases, and 10 bases lay in between. The CDR3 runs to 13 residues. The CDR3 protein is CASSALPTDTQYF. As DNA, the CDR3 is TGTGCCAGCAGCGCACTACCAACAGATACGCAGTATTTT.

The V gene is TRBV7-9, the J gene TRBJ1-1; D is undetermined. Germline CDR1 is SEHNR and CDR2 is FQNEAQ (reference sequence). V was clipped by 7 bases and J by 10 bases, with 19 bases between them. The CDR3 is 13 amino acids. In DNA, the CDR3 is TGTGCCAGCATCGACCTAGGCTGGTCTGGAGCTTTCTTT. Residues: CASIDLGWSGAFF.

The V call is TRBV5-1, the J call TRBJ2-3; TRBD2 matches 13 bases. Germline CDR1 reads SGHRS; CDR2 reads YFSETQ. The V gene end was trimmed by 4 bases and the J gene end by 1 base; junction bases not matched to a gene: 9. This CDR3 has 18 amino acids. The CDR3 region has the DNA TGCGCCAGCAGCAAGGGACTAGCGGGGTCGGGCGGCACAGATACGCAGTATTTT. Its translation is CASSKGLAGSGGTDTQYF. Complete variable domain (other parts from reference TRBV5-1 and TRBJ2-3): KAGVTQTPRYLIKTRGQQVTLSCSPISGHRSVSWYQQTPGQGLQFLFEYFSETQRNKGNFPGRFSGRQFSNSRSEMNVSTLELGDSALYLCASSKGLAGSGGTDTQYFGPGTRLTVL.

V usage is TRBV7-8 and J usage is TRBJ2-7; a weak D match, TRBD2 (5 bases). V gave up 0 bases and J gave up 3 bases, with 6 bases separating them. CDR1 and CDR2 (germline): SGHVS, FQNEAQ. The length of the CDR3 is 13 residues. The CDR3 here is CASSLARDYEQYF. CDR3 coding DNA: TGTGCCAGCAGCTTAGCCCGGGACTACGAGCAGTACTTC.

This chain uses TRBV4-3 with TRBJ2-1, with D tentatively TRBD1 (6 bases). The CDR3 has 14 residues. Germline lookup yields CDR1 LGHNA and CDR2 YSLEER. Trimming left V 0 bases short and J 9 bases short, with 12 bases between. The CDR3 DNA reads TGCGCCAGCAGCCAAGATAACAGGGCACTTGAGCAGTTCTTC. Encoded protein: CASSQDNRALEQFF.

The chain joins TRBV7-9 to TRBJ1-1; D possibly corresponds to TRBD1 (5 bases). CDR3 length: 15 amino acids. Trimming stripped 5 bases from V and 3 bases from J, with 16 bases between. Germline V lookup: CDR1 SEHNR, CDR2 FQNEAQ (reference sequence). The CDR3 region has the DNA TGTGCCAGCAGCCCAGGGTCGGGTTTCGACACTGAAGCTTTCTTT. Encoded protein: CASSPGSGFDTEAFF.

This clone has just a few counts. This chain uses TRBV4-3 with TRBJ2-7, with D tentatively TRBD1 (5 bases). This CDR3 has 16 residues. V lost 1 base to trimming and J lost 0 bases, with 13 bases between them. Germline values: CDR1 LGHNA, CDR2 YSLEER. The CDR3 is CASSQGRQRSSYEQYF. In DNA form, the CDR3 reads TGCGCCAGCAGCCAAGGGCGACAGCGCAGCTCCTACGAGCAGTACTTC.

This sequence joins TRBV15 and TRBJ2-5; tentatively, D is TRBD2 (6 bases). Germline CDR1 is LNHNV and CDR2 is YYDKDF (reference sequence). There are 15 residues in the CDR3. Deletions cut 4 bases from V and 2 bases from J, with 14 bases between. Here the CDR3 DNA reads TGTGCCACCAGCAAGCCCGGGACTCCGCAAGAGACCCAGTACTTC. Protein sequence: CATSKPGTPQETQYF.

This clone was seen more than once but under ten times. The chain carries TRBV4-3 and TRBJ1-3; D may be TRBD1 (5 bases). The germline CDR1 and CDR2 sequences are LGHNA and YSLEER. The CDR3 extends over 15 amino acids. The germline V and J ends were trimmed by 1 base and 0 bases, with 7 bases remaining between them. The CDR3 here is CASSQATVSGNTIYF. The CDR3 bases are TGCGCCAGCAGCCAAGCGACAGTCTCTGGAAACACCATATATTTT.